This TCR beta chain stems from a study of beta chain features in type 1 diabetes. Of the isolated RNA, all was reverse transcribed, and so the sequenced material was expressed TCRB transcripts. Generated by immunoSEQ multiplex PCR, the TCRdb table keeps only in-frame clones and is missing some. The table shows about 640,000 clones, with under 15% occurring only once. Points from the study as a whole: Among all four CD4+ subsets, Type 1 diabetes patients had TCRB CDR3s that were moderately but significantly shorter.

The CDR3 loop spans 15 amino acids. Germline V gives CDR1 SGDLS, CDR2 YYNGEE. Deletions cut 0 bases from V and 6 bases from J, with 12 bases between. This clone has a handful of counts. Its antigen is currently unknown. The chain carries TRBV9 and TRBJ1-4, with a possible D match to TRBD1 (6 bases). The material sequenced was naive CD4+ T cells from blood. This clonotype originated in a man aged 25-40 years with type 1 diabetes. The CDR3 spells CASSVADRWDEKLFF. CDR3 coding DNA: TGTGCCAGCAGCGTAGCTGACAGGTGGGATGAAAAACTGTTTTTT.